The sequence of this TCR beta chain was determined in a study of blood T cell repertoires in COVID-19. On the study more broadly: Samples representing acute and convalescent COVID-19 were sourced from the United States, Italy and Spain.

Original methodology: The assay estimated nucleated cells by amplifying reference gene primers. Using immunoSEQ multiplex PCR, the repertoire was profiled, and TCRdb retains in-frame clones only, with some absent. The DNA gave D and trimming, while V, J and clone size come from that table. Of tens of thousands of clones listed, around 90% are singletons. V lost 5 bases and J lost 5; bases outside the gene matches: 8. The CDR3 consists of 14 residues. From germline, CDR1 is MDHEN and CDR2 SYDVKM. The chain recombines TRBV28 with TRBJ2-7, with 8 bases aligning to TRBD1. Sequencing was done on a sample of peripheral blood. The sequence was collected from a man aged 50 to 60 with active or convalescent COVID-19. CDR3 DNA: TGTGCCAGCAGTCCATGGACAGGGCGGAACGAGCAGTACTTC. It encodes CASSPWTGRNEQYF.